Listed below are T cell receptor beta chains from one sample, sequenced in a study of T cells in Graves' hyperthyroidism and ophthalmopathy. A single record per CDR3 protein comes from TCRdb applying MiXCR to the multiplex PCR reads. This sample yields 700,000 or so distinct CDR3 sequences, of which around 17% are seen a single time; under 9.5% belongs to the top ten. What was sequenced was blood. The receptor set was obtained from a man aged 18 to 30 with Graves' hyperthyroidism. Each CDR3 is given with its conserved first and last residue. D genes are given only for firm matches. Rows may omit the clone size; those that give it use once, few, many or a size class.

V	J	size	D	DNA	CDR3
TRBV5-8	TRBJ1-5	few	-	TGTGCCAGCAGGCGAGCCGGGACATTTTTAAGCAATCAGCCCCAGCATTTT	CASRRAGTFLSNQPQHF
TRBV2	TRBJ1-5	many	-	TGTGCCAGCAGAGCGGGGGTGCAGCCCCAGCATTTT	CASRAGVQPQHF
TRBV20-1	TRBJ1-2	-	-	TGCAGTGCTAGTGGAGGCCCGGGAGGGGGTTATGGCTACACCTTC	CSASGGPGGGYGYTF
TRBV5-1	TRBJ2-1	-	TRBD2	TGCGCCAGCAGCTTGGTAGGTAGCGGGAGAAATGAGCAGTTCTTC	CASSLVGSGRNEQFF
TRBV2	TRBJ2-1	many	-	TGTGCCAGCAGAAGTGGGACGGTGGGGGGCAATGAGCAGTTCTTC	CASRSGTVGGNEQFF
TRBV30	TRBJ1-5	-	-	TGTGCCTGGAGTCCAGGGGACTATCAGCCCCAGCATTTT	CAWSPGDYQPQHF
TRBV19	TRBJ2-1	-	TRBD2	TGTGTCAGTAGTATCGGGAGCGGGAGTTTCGATGAGCAGTTCTTC	CVSSIGSGSFDEQFF
TRBV2	TRBJ1-2	many	-	TGTGCCAGCAGTGTAATCCCGGGACTGGGCTACACCTTC	CASSVIPGLGYTF
TRBV9	TRBJ2-7	few	-	TGTGCCAGCAGTCCGGGACACCCTCTCTCCTACGAGCAGTACTTC	CASSPGHPLSYEQYF
TRBV5-1	TRBJ2-7	many	-	TGCGCCAGCAGTTTTGTTGACAGCGTCTACGAGCAGTACTTC	CASSFVDSVYEQYF
TRBV7-3	TRBJ1-1	-	-	TGTGCCAGCAGCTTATCGGTAGGGGGGATTTCGATTATGAACACTGAAGCTTTCTTT	CASSLSVGGISIMNTEAFF
TRBV19	TRBJ2-1	-	TRBD2	TGTGCCAGTAGTCTCGTAGCGGGAGTGAATGAGCAGTTCTTC	CASSLVAGVNEQFF
TRBV12-3/TRBV12-4	TRBJ1-1	many	-	TGTGCCAGCAGCCCAAGCACTGAAGCTTTCTTT	CASSPSTEAFF
TRBV6-1	TRBJ2-1	-	-	TGTGCCAGCAGTGACGACTGGAGCTCCTACAATGAGCAGTTCTTC	CASSDDWSSYNEQFF
TRBV5-1	TRBJ2-5	-	-	TGCGCCAGCTCCGGACAGCGAGGGACCCAGTACTTC	CASSGQRGTQYF
TRBV7-9	TRBJ2-2	few	-	TGTGCCAGCAGCTCCCCGGCGTACGGGACATCCAACACCGGGGAGCTGTTTTTT	CASSSPAYGTSNTGELFF
TRBV20-1	TRBJ2-5	few	-	TGCAGTGCTAGCGGCGGGACCGCGTGGGAGACCCAGTACTTC	CSASGGTAWETQYF
TRBV5-1	TRBJ2-3	few	-	TGCGCCAGCAGCTTGCCACTAGCAGAGAATGGGAGAGATACGCAGTATTTT	CASSLPLAENGRDTQYF
TRBV12-3/TRBV12-4	TRBJ1-5	-	-	TGTGCCAGCGAGACTCAGGGGTACGGCAATCAGCCCCAGCATTTT	CASETQGYGNQPQHF
TRBV7-8	TRBJ2-7	few	TRBD1	TGTGCCAGCAGCAACCCCGACAGGGGCCTCTCCTACGAGCAGTACTTC	CASSNPDRGLSYEQYF
TRBV19	TRBJ2-1	-	TRBD2	TGTGCCAGTAGTCCAACAGCGGGAGCCCACAATGAGCAGTTCTTC	CASSPTAGAHNEQFF
TRBV28	TRBJ2-6	many	-	TGTGCCAGCAGGTCTGGGGCCAACGTCCTGACTTTC	CASRSGANVLTF
TRBV18	TRBJ1-1	many	-	TGTGCCAGCTCATCTCGACGGAACACTGAAGCTTTCTTT	CASSSRRNTEAFF
TRBV20-1	TRBJ2-3	many	-	TGCAGTGCTACTCGCGCTGGAAGCACAGATACGCAGTATTTT	CSATRAGSTDTQYF
TRBV7-2	TRBJ2-5	many	-	TGTGCCAGCAGCTTATCGACAGGCAACCAAGAGACCCAGTACTTC	CASSLSTGNQETQYF
TRBV28	TRBJ2-3	-	-	TGTGCCAGCAGTTTAAGCTCGGGCGCCCCGGGGGATACGCAGTATTTT	CASSLSSGAPGDTQYF
TRBV10-3	TRBJ2-1	few	TRBD1	TGTGCCATCAGTTCTACCGGGACAGGGGTAAATGAGCAGTTCTTC	CAISSTGTGVNEQFF
TRBV20-1	TRBJ1-2	many	TRBD1	TGCAGTGCTAGAGATTGGGACAGATCCTATGGCTACACCTTC	CSARDWDRSYGYTF
TRBV6-5	TRBJ1-2	-	-	TGTGCCAGCAGTTGGAGGGGGTTGTATGGCTACACCTTC	CASSWRGLYGYTF
TRBV12-3/TRBV12-4	TRBJ1-1	many	-	TGTGCCAGCAGTTTCTATGTCGCGAACACTGAAGCTTTCTTT	CASSFYVANTEAFF
TRBV20-1	TRBJ2-3	many	TRBD2	TGCAGTGCCCCCCCCTCTAGCGGGGTAACAGATACGCAGTATTTT	CSAPPSSGVTDTQYF
TRBV30	TRBJ2-7	many	-	TGTGCCTGGAGTGACCCAGGGATTTCGGCCGAGCAGTACTTC	CAWSDPGISAEQYF
TRBV5-1	TRBJ1-3	-	-	TGCGCCAGCAGCTTGACCCTCTCTGGAAACACCATATATTTT	CASSLTLSGNTIYF
TRBV13	TRBJ2-2	-	TRBD2	TGTGCCAGCAGCGTTAGCGGGAGGGCGAACACCGGGGAGCTGTTTTTT	CASSVSGRANTGELFF
TRBV27	TRBJ1-1	-	-	TGTGCCAGCAGTGTTCAGAGGGCGAGCACTGAAGCTTTCTTT	CASSVQRASTEAFF
TRBV9	TRBJ2-6	few	-	TGTGCCAGCAGCGTAGGTCTGCTTGCTGGGGCCAACGTCCTGACTTTC	CASSVGLLAGANVLTF
TRBV15	TRBJ2-7	many	TRBD1	TGTGCCACCAGCGTGGACAGGAACGAGCAGTACTTC	CATSVDRNEQYF
TRBV20-1	TRBJ1-6	few	TRBD1	TGCAGTGCTAGGGGGCCCCGGACAGGGAATAATTCACCCCTCCACTTT	CSARGPRTGNNSPLHF
TRBV6-1	TRBJ2-1	-	-	TGTGCCAGCAGTGAAGAGGGAGCGACTCTTGGGCACAATGAGCAGTTCTTC	CASSEEGATLGHNEQFF
TRBV12-3/TRBV12-4	TRBJ2-7	many	-	TGTGCCAGCAGCAAAACGGGGAGGAACTACGAGCAGTACTTC	CASSKTGRNYEQYF
TRBV12-5	TRBJ2-1	-	TRBD2	TGTGCTAGGGTAAGCGGGAGGGCTACAAATGAGCAGTTCTTC	CARVSGRATNEQFF
TRBV30	TRBJ2-2	-	TRBD2	TGTGCCTGGAGCGAACCTAGCGGGATTACCGGGGAGCTGTTTTTT	CAWSEPSGITGELFF
TRBV30	TRBJ2-3	many	-	TGTGCCTGGCTCCGTGGCGGGATACGCACAGATACGCAGTATTTT	CAWLRGGIRTDTQYF
TRBV9	TRBJ2-2	-	TRBD2	TGTGCCAGCAGTGGTAGCGGGAGAACCACCGGGGAGCTGTTTTTT	CASSGSGRTTGELFF
TRBV24-1	TRBJ2-4	-	-	TGTGCCACCAGTGCCTCCCAAGGGGCAGGAAACATTCAGTACTTC	CATSASQGAGNIQYF
TRBV3-1	TRBJ2-1	many	TRBD1	TGTGCCAGCAGCCAAACAGGGGGCAGTGAGCAGTTCTTC	CASSQTGGSEQFF
TRBV19	TRBJ2-7	few	-	TGTGCCAGTACCCCGGGGAGAGGACGGTCTTACGAGCAGTACTTC	CASTPGRGRSYEQYF
TRBV5-4	TRBJ2-7	many	TRBD2	TGTGCCAGCAGCTTGGACAGCGGGGGGAGAGGCGAGCAGTACTTC	CASSLDSGGRGEQYF
TRBV7-9	TRBJ2-2	many	-	TGTGCCAGCAGCGGACTTGGGACCGGGGAGCTGTTTTTT	CASSGLGTGELFF